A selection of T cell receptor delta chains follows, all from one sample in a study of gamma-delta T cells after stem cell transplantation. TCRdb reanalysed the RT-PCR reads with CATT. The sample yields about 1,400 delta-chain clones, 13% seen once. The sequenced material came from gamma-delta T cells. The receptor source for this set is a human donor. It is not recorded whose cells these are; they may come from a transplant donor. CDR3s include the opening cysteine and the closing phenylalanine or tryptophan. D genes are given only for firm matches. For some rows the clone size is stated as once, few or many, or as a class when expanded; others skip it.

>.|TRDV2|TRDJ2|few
CACDLLSGDHLTAQLFF
TGTGCCTGTGACCTCCTTAGTGGGGATCATTTGACAGCACAACTCTTCTTT
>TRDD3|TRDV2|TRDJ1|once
CACEVLAGGSTLYTDNLIF
TGTGCCTGTGAAGTTCTTGCTGGGGGATCAACTCTGTACACCGATAACCTCATCTTT
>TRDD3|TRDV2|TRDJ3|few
CACDTGDWGISSWDTRQMFF
TGTGCCTGTGACACCGGCGACTGGGGGATAAGCTCCTGGGACACCCGACAGATGTTTTTC
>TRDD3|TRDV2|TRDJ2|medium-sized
CACDTVLGDTERALTAQLFF
TGTGCCTGTGACACCGTATTGGGGGATACGGAGAGGGCTTTGACAGCACAACTCTTCTTT
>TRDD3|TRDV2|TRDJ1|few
CACDPGAPYWGMIATDKLIF
TGTGCCTGTGACCCAGGGGCTCCGTACTGGGGAATGATAGCTACCGATAAACTCATCTTT
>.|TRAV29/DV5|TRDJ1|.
CAASAVGYWYHLLSLGSDKLIF
TGTGCAGCAAGCGCGGTCGGGTACTGGTACCACCTACTCTCATTAGGTTCCGATAAACTCATCTTT
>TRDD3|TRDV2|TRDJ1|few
CACDTLGDQYTDKLIF
TGTGCCTGTGACACGCTGGGGGACCAGTACACCGATAAACTCATCTTT
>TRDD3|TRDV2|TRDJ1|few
CACESLGILHDKLIF
TGTGCCTGTGAGTCACTGGGGATACTACACGATAAACTCATCTTT
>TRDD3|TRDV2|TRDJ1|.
CACDPVLGAPATDKLIF
TGTGCCTGTGACCCAGTACTGGGGGCCCCGGCCACCGATAAACTCATCTTT
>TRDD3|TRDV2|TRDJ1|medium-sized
CACDTYWGIPTDKLIF
TGTGCCTGTGACACCTACTGGGGGATACCCACCGATAAACTCATCTTT
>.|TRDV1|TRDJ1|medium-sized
CALGEDPPFNWPRGPYTDKLIF
TGTGCTCTTGGGGAAGACCCCCCTTTCAATTGGCCGCGGGGGCCTTACACCGATAAACTCATCTTT
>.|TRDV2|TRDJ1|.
CACDTVGKYTDKLIF
TGTGCCTGTGACACCGTCGGGAAGTACACCGATAAACTCATCTTT
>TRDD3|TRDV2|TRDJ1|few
CACEAVGDSYTDKLIF
TGTGCCTGTGAGGCAGTGGGGGATTCGTACACCGATAAACTCATCTTT
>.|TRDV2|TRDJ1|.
CACDVIGRTTDKLIF
TGTGCCTGTGACGTCATCGGTAGGACCACCGATAAACTCATCTTT
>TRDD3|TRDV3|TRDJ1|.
CAFPVVLLPTLLGGYTDKLIF
TGTGCCTTCCCAGTAGTTCTCCTACCCACGTTACTGGGGGGGTACACCGATAAACTCATCTTT
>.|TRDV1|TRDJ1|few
CARGLFPRGLIF
TGTGCTCGTGGTCTATTCCCCCGTGGACTCATCTTT
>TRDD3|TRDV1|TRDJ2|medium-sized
CALGAPSIPWGTLPTTAQLFF
TGTGCTCTTGGGGCTCCCTCTATTCCCTGGGGGACCCTCCCCACCACAGCACAACTCTTCTTT
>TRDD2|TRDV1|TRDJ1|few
CALGPPEPPFLRFLGKYYTDKLIF
TGTGCTCTTGGGCCCCCTGAGCCCCCCTTCCTACGTTTCTTAGGGAAGTATTACACCGATAAACTCATCTTT
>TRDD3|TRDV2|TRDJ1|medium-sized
CACDSVKVLGDTRGYTDKLIF
TGTGCCTGTGACTCCGTAAAGGTACTGGGGGATACGCGGGGGTACACCGATAAACTCATCTTT
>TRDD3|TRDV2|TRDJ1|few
CACDIIPSNPNLLGIRGTDKLIF
TGTGCCTGTGACATTATTCCTTCGAACCCTAACTTACTGGGGATTCGAGGGACCGATAAACTCATCTTT
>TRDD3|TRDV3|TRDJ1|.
CASTSLLGDTPLLYTDKLIF
TGTGCCTCTACTTCGTTACTGGGGGATACGCCTTTATTGTACACCGATAAACTCATCTTT
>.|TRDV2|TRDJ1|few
CACDTVGLGGQKDTDKLIF
TGTGCCTGTGACACGGTGGGACTGGGAGGCCAAAAGGACACCGATAAACTCATCTTT
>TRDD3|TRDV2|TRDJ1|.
CACDTVVLGDSAWGKLIF
TGTGCCTGTGACACCGTTGTACTGGGGGATTCGGCATGGGGTAAACTCATCTTT
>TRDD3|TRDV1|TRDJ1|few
CALGELVKSSYWGSYTDKLIF
TGTGCTCTTGGGGAACTAGTTAAATCCTCTTACTGGGGGTCCTACACCGATAAACTCATCTTT
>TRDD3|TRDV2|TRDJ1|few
CACDTVPTLRAGGYAFGKLIF
TGTGCCTGTGACACTGTTCCTACCCTCCGGGCTGGGGGATACGCGTTCGGTAAACTCATCTTT
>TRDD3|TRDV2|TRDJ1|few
CACEPFHPLGDTTPVKLIF
TGTGCCTGTGAACCCTTCCACCCTCTGGGGGATACGACCCCGGTCAAACTCATCTTT
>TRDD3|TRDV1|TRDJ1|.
CALGEDWGRPDCIARKLIF
TGTGCTCTTGGGGAAGACTGGGGGAGACCGGACTGTATCGCACGTAAACTCATCTTT
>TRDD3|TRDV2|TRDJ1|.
CACDAIPTETGGPRPYTDKLIF
TGTGCCTGTGACGCCATTCCTACGGAGACTGGGGGACCCCGCCCGTACACCGATAAACTCATCTTT
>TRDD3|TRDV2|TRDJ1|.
CACDTLDWGTQYTDKLIF
TGTGCCTGTGACACCCTTGACTGGGGGACCCAGTACACCGATAAACTCATCTTT
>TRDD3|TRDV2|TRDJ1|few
CACDTMTTGGYAQDADKLIF
TGTGCCTGTGACACTATGACTACTGGGGGATACGCACAAGATGCCGATAAACTCATCTTT
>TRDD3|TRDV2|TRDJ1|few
CACDILGDVDKLIF
TGTGCCTGTGACATACTGGGGGACGTCGATAAACTCATCTTT
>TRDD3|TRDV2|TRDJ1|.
CACVPLLGGSRYTDKLIF
TGTGCCTGTGTCCCCCTACTAGGGGGATCGAGGTACACCGATAAACTCATCTTT
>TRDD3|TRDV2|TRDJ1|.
CACDSVPYQTGGYAADLTDKLIF
TGTGCCTGTGACTCCGTACCCTACCAGACTGGGGGATACGCGGCCGATCTAACCGATAAACTCATCTTT
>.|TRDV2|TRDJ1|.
CACDPVDGTTGPMGRRGTDKLIF
TGTGCCTGTGACCCTGTAGATGGTACTACCGGACCGATGGGGAGAAGGGGCACCGATAAACTCATCTTT
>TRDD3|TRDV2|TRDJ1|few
CACDSLGILHDKLIF
TGTGCCTGTGATTCACTGGGGATACTACACGATAAACTCATCTTT
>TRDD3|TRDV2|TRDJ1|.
CACDDLLGDTNSKLIF
TGTGCCTGCGACGATTTACTGGGGGATACGAACAGTAAACTCATCTTT
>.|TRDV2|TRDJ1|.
CACDTETGDKLIF
TGTGCCTGTGACACTGAGACTGGGGATAAACTCATCTTT
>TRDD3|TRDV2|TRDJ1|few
CACDTWGTQSTDKLIF
TGTGCCTGTGACACGTGGGGGACTCAATCCACCGATAAACTCATCTTT
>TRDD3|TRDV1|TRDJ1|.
CAIGELDVGTSGYWGITITDKLIF
TGTGCTATTGGGGAACTAGATGTCGGCACCAGCGGGTACTGGGGGATCACAATCACCGATAAACTCATCTTT
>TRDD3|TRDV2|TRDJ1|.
CACDTLATGGYAFRSDKLIF
TGTGCCTGTGACACCCTTGCTACTGGGGGATACGCTTTCAGATCCGATAAACTCATCTTT
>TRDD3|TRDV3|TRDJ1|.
CAFLPSHLGWYWGTLYTDTLIF
TGTGCCTTTTTGCCCTCACACCTAGGGTGGTACTGGGGGACTTTGTACACCGATACCCTCATCTTT
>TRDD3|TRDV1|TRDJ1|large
CALGDPLGPDDPRDWGISDKLIF
TGTGCTCTTGGGGACCCTCTAGGGCCGGACGATCCTCGCGACTGGGGGATATCGGATAAACTCATCTTT
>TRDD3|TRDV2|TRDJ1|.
CACDTLGWGNLTDKLIF
TGTGCCTGTGACACCTTGGGCTGGGGGAACCTCACCGATAAACTCATCTTT
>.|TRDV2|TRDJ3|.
CACDPTVSSWDTRQMFF
TGTGCCTGTGACCCGACGGTGAGCTCCTGGGACACCCGACAGATGTTTTTC
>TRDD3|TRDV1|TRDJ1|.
CALGELVAPTGYMYWGAPYTDKLIF
TGTGCTCTTGGGGAACTAGTCGCTCCTACCGGCTACATGTACTGGGGGGCGCCGTACACCGATAAACTCATCTTT
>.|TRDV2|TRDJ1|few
CACDAPGTDKLIF
TGTGCCTGTGACGCCCCTGGGACCGATAAACTCATCTTT
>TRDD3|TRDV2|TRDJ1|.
CACDILGDTRIRELRTDKLIF
TGTGCCTGTGACATTCTGGGGGATACGCGTATCAGAGAATTACGGACCGATAAACTCATCTTT
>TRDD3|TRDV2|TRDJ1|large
CACDPVLGKPTDKLIF
TGTGCCTGTGACCCAGTACTGGGGAAGCCGACCGATAAACTCATCTTT
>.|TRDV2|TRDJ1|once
CACDTPRGYYSVSTDKLIF
TGTGCCTGTGACACCCCCAGGGGTTACTACTCTGTGTCGACCGATAAACTCATCTTT
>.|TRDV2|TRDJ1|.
CACDTPRGYYSGSTDKLIF
TGTGCCTGTGACACCCCCAGGGGTTACTACTCTGGGTCGACCGATAAACTCATCTTT
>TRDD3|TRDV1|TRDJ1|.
CALGDPIGTDDPRDWGIADKRIF
TGTGCTCTTGGGGACCCTATAGGGACGGACGATCCTCGCGACTGGGGGATAGCGGATAAACGCATCTTT
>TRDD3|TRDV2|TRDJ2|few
CACDPLVGGYSFLTAQLFF
TGTGCCTGTGACCCCTTAGTGGGGGGATACTCCTTTTTGACAGCACAACTCTTCTTT